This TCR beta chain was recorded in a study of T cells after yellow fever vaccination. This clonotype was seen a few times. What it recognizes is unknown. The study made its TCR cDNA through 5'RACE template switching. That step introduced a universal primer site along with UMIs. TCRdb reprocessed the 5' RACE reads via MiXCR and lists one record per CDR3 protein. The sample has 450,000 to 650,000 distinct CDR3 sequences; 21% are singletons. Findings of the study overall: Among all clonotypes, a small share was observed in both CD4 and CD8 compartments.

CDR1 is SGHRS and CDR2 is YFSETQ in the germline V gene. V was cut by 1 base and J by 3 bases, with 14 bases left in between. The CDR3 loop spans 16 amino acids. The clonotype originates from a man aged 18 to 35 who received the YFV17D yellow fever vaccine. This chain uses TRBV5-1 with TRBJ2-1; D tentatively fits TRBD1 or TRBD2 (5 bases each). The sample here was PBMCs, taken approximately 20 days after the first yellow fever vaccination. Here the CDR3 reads CASSLYTGTFYNEQFF. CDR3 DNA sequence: TGCGCCAGCAGCTTGTACACCGGGACCTTCTACAATGAGCAGTTCTTC.